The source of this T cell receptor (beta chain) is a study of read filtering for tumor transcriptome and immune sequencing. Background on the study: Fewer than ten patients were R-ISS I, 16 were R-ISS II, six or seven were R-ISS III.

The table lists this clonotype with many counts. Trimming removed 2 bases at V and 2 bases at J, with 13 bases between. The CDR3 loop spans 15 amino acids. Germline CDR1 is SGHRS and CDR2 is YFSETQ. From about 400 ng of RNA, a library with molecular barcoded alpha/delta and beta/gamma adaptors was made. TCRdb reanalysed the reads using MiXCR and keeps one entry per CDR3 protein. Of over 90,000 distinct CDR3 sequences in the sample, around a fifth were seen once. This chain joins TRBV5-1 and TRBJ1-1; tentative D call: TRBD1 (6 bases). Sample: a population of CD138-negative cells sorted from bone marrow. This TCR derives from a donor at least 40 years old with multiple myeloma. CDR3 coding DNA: TGCGCCAGCAGCTTACAGGGCGTTAGTAACACTGAAGCTTTCTTT. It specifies CASSLQGVSNTEAFF. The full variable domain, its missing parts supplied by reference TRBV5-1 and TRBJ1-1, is KAGVTQTPRYLIKTRGQQVTLSCSPISGHRSVSWYQQTPGQGLQFLFEYFSETQRNKGNFPGRFSGRQFSNSRSEMNVSTLELGDSALYLCASSLQGVSNTEAFFGQGTRLTVV.